These 26 T cell receptor beta chains came from one sample sequenced in a study of blood T cell repertoires in COVID-19. Profiled with immunoSEQ multiplex PCR; TCRdb holds only in-frame clones, not every one. This sample has 210,000 or so clones, with about 90% found just once. Source material: PBMCs or T cells enriched from blood (not recorded which). The receptors originated from a woman in her forties or fifties in a cohort exposed to, infected with or recovered from COVID-19 (not recorded which).

This chain connects TRBV7-5 to TRBJ2-2; the DNA was not compared with TRBD2, the D call given in the table. TRBV7-5 is a pseudogene. This CDR3 comprises 17 residues. This CDR3 is CAPPRYPGGVQDGELFF. CDR3 nucleotide sequence: TGTGCTCCTCCGAGATATCCGGGCGGGGTACAGGACGGGGAGCTGTTTTTT.

The chain employs TRBV3-1 (or the pseudogene TRBV3-2) and TRBJ2-5, with 13 bases lining up with TRBD2. This CDR3 has 16 amino acids. CDR1 is LGHDT, CDR2 YNNKEL, per germline (reference sequence). Losses at the gene ends were 4 bases for V and 5 bases for J; bases not matched to a gene: 7. CDR3 bases: TGTGCCAGCAGCCTACCACTAGCGGGGGGGAGGGAGACCCAGTACTTC. Its translation is CASSLPLAGGRETQYF.

J is TRBJ1-1 and V is TRBV6-5, with 8 bases matching TRBD1. Per germline, CDR1 MNHEY and CDR2 SVGAGI. V shed 6 bases, J shed 4 bases, and the junction held 10 bases outside the gene matches. The CDR3 extends over 15 amino acids. The CDR3 is CASRRQGQTGTEAFF. The CDR3 bases are TGTGCCAGCAGAAGACAGGGGCAAACGGGCACTGAAGCTTTCTTT.

This clone was recorded once. The rearrangement links TRBV2 to TRBJ2-7; maybe TRBD1 (6 bases). The CDR3 totals 14 residues. Germline V lookup: CDR1 SNHLY, CDR2 FYNNEI. Trimming removed 2 bases at V and 4 bases at J, with 12 bases between. The CDR3 reads CASSEQGMGYEQYF. The CDR3, as DNA: TGTGCCAGCAGTGAACAGGGGATGGGGTACGAGCAGTACTTC.

The chain carries TRBV4-2 and TRBJ1-2; D gene uncertain. Trimming removed 1 base at V and 2 bases at J, with 8 bases between. The germline V gene has CDR1 LGHNA and CDR2 YNFKEQ. The CDR3 is made up of 14 amino acids. This CDR3 is CASSQGGGNYGYTF. CDR3 bases: TGTGCCAGCAGCCAAGGAGGAGGAAACTATGGCTACACCTTC.

This clone was seen a few times. The CDR3 bases are TGTGCCAGCAGCTTAGGACAGGGGGGCAATGAGCAGTTCTTC. Amino acids: CASSLGQGGNEQFF. The chain has TRBV7-9 and TRBJ2-1; 9 nucleotides match TRBD1. The CDR3 spans 14 residues. Germline trimming cut 1 base from V and 6 bases from J; bases unmatched to any gene: 1. Germline V gives CDR1 SEHNR, CDR2 FQNEAQ (reference sequence).

V usage is TRBV30 and J usage is TRBJ1-2; D is uncertain. Trimming shortened V by 0 bases and J by 7 bases, and 9 bases separated the two germline ends. Per germline, CDR1 GTSNPN and CDR2 SVGIG (reference sequence). This CDR3 has 12 residues. The CDR3 sequence: CAWSVRVSGYTF. The CDR3 coding sequence is TGTGCCTGGAGTGTACGGGTCTCTGGCTACACCTTC.

This chain links TRBV12-3 or TRBV12-4 with TRBJ1-1; the D is unclear. The CDR3 has 11 amino acids. V shed 6 bases and J shed 8 bases, with 10 bases lying between them. CDR3 sequence (DNA): TGTGCCAGCAGGTCGGTCCTAGAAGCTTTCTTT. The encoded protein is CASRSVLEAFF.

The genes are TRBV12-3 or TRBV12-4 and TRBJ1-2; D unresolved. Trimming shortened V by 0 bases and J by 5 bases, and 7 bases separated the two germline ends. This CDR3 spans 13 amino acids. CDR3 nucleotide sequence: TGTGCCAGCAGTTTAGCCCCAGAATATGGCTACACCTTC. This encodes CASSLAPEYGYTF.

The CDR3: CASSVDLGLRRGADRRQETQYF. Written as DNA, the CDR3 is TGTGCCAGCAGCGTAGATTTAGGTCTTAGGCGGGGAGCGGATAGGCGCCAAGAGACCCAGTACTTC. This chain uses TRBV9 with TRBJ2-5; D possibly corresponds to TRBD2 (6 bases). In germline, CDR1 is SGDLS, CDR2 YYNGEE. This CDR3 is 22 amino acids long. The V end was cut by 0 bases, the J end by 1 base, with 31 bases between.

The chain carries TRBV3-1 (or the pseudogene TRBV3-2) and TRBJ1-2; D unresolved. Germline V gene sequence: CDR1 LGHDT, CDR2 YNNKEL (reference sequence). The CDR3 sequence is 13 residues long. The germline V and J ends were trimmed by 4 bases and 6 bases, with 12 bases remaining between them. Here the CDR3 DNA reads TGTGCCAGCAGCCGGGTGGGCAGAGATGGCTACACCTTC. Translation gives CASSRVGRDGYTF.

V is TRBV5-6 and J is TRBJ2-2, with 9 nucleotides matching TRBD2. CDR3 size: 14 residues. With V trimmed by 5 bases and J by 6 bases, 5 bases remained unmatched. Germline lookup yields CDR1 SGHDT and CDR2 YYEEEE. The CDR3 nucleotides read TGTGCCAGCAGGCGGGGGGGTTTCGCCGGGGAGCTGTTTTTT. Translating it yields CASRRGGFAGELFF.

This chain links TRBV28 with TRBJ2-5; no clear D gene. The germline V and J ends were trimmed by 6 bases and 3 bases, with 14 bases remaining between them. CDR3 length: 14 residues. Germline assignment: CDR1 MDHEN and CDR2 SYDVKM. CDR3 loop: CASRRSQAEETQYF. CDR3 bases: TGTGCCAGCAGAAGAAGCCAGGCCGAAGAGACCCAGTACTTC.

The chain is built from TRBV5-1 and TRBJ2-7, with 7 nucleotides matching TRBD2. The germline V gene has CDR1 SGHRS and CDR2 YFSETQ. The J segment lost 1 base and the V segment lost 4 bases, leaving 5 bases of the junction unmatched. The CDR3 length is 14 residues. CDR3: CASSAEGLSYEQYF. CDR3 nucleotides: TGCGCCAGCAGCGCTGAGGGACTATCCTACGAGCAGTACTTC.

V is TRBV30 and J is TRBJ1-1; tentatively, D is TRBD1 (5 bases). V was cut by 3 bases and J by 1 base, with 21 bases left in between. The CDR3 covers 17 residues. Looked up from germline, CDR1 is GTSNPN and CDR2 is SVGIG (reference sequence). The CDR3 DNA reads TGTGCCTGGAGACACAGGTCTGGACAACCTCCGAACACTGAAGCTTTCTTT. This codes for CAWRHRSGQPPNTEAFF.

The chain recombines TRBV18 with TRBJ1-5; the D gene is possibly TRBD1 (5 bases). Between the trimmed V and J ends, which lost 2 bases and 2 bases, there was a span of 16 bases. CDR3 length equals 17 residues. Germline CDR1 and CDR2: KGHSH and LQKENI. The CDR3 protein is CASSPYGGAGGNQPQHF. CDR3 DNA: TGTGCCAGCTCACCATATGGCGGGGCGGGGGGCAATCAGCCCCAGCATTTT.

This chain uses TRBV15 with TRBJ1-1, with 10 nucleotides matching TRBD1. This CDR3 region has 13 residues. The ends lost 2 bases at V and 11 bases at J; junction bases unmatched: 5. Germline V gene data show CDR1 as LNHNV and CDR2 as YYDKDF (reference sequence). CDR3 sequence (DNA): TGTGCCACCAGCAGAAGGGGGACAGGGGACGCTTTCTTT. It yields the protein CATSRRGTGDAFF.

This sequence joins TRBV30 and TRBJ1-2, with D possibly being TRBD1 (5 bases). The CDR3 contains 14 residues. V lost 4 bases and J 4 bases, leaving 16 bases between the germline ends. Germline CDR1 is GTSNPN and CDR2 is SVGIG (reference sequence). CDR3 in amino acids: CAWTGSYGGYGYTF. CDR3 sequence (DNA): TGTGCCTGGACAGGGTCTTACGGGGGCTATGGCTACACCTTC.

The chain carries TRBV4-3 and TRBJ2-3, with D uncertain. V was cut by 4 bases and J by 3 bases, with 8 bases left in between. The CDR3 covers 13 residues. Germline CDR1 LGHNA, CDR2 YSLEER. The CDR3 DNA reads TGCGCCAGCAGCCTTGTCGGGACAGATACGCAGTATTTT. Its translation is CASSLVGTDTQYF.

The rearrangement uses TRBV15 and TRBJ1-4, with D unclear. The CDR3 extends over 16 amino acids. Deletions cut 4 bases from V and 7 bases from J, with 19 bases between. Germline values: CDR1 LNHNV, CDR2 YYDKDF (reference sequence). CDR3 in DNA: TGTGCCACCAGCAAGTGGTTTGGGGAGCTAGGTGAAAAACTGTTTTTT. This encodes CATSKWFGELGEKLFF.

V is TRBV28 and J is TRBJ1-2; possibly TRBD1 for D (5 bases). The germline gives CDR1 MDHEN, CDR2 SYDVKM. The CDR3 is made up of 13 amino acids. The V gene lost 3 bases and the J gene lost 6 bases, with 11 bases spanning the gap. CDR3 nucleotides: TGTGCCAGCAGTTTCCAGGGTATAGATGGCTACACCTTC. Translated: CASSFQGIDGYTF.

The chain carries TRBV5-6 and TRBJ2-7, with D possibly being TRBD2 (5 bases). V dropped 0 bases and J dropped 0 bases, with 10 bases sitting between them. Germline assignment: CDR1 SGHDT and CDR2 YYEEEE. The CDR3 contains 15 residues. CDR3 loop: CASSLVMGSSYEQYF. The CDR3 bases are TGTGCCAGCAGCTTGGTCATGGGGAGCTCCTACGAGCAGTACTTC.

The chain couples TRBV28 to TRBJ2-2; TRBD2 matches at 11 bases. In germline, CDR1 is MDHEN, CDR2 SYDVKM. J lost 3 bases, V lost 6 bases, and 3 bases had no gene match. This CDR3 contains 15 residues. The CDR3 DNA sequence: TGTGCCAGCAGACTAGCGGGGGATTACACCGGGGAGCTGTTTTTT. The encoded protein is CASRLAGDYTGELFF.

The chain links TRBV28 to TRBJ1-2; the D is unclear. Germline CDR1 reads MDHEN; CDR2 reads SYDVKM. The CDR3 totals 15 residues. Trimming removed 6 bases at V and 7 bases at J, with 21 bases between. CDR3 in DNA: TGTGCCAGCAGCCCCGCGCAGCGAGGGTCAGGTGGCTACACCTTC. Its translation: CASSPAQRGSGGYTF.

This clone was seen a handful of times. The chain recombines TRBV28 with TRBJ2-7; D remains ambiguous. Trimming cost V 10 bases and J 2 bases, with 15 bases left between them. This CDR3 comprises 13 residues. CDR1 is MDHEN, CDR2 SYDVKM, per germline. CDR3 in amino acids: CATQKYTTYEQYF. CDR3 coding DNA: TGTGCCACCCAAAAATACACCACCTACGAGCAGTACTTC.

This clone was seen only once. The chain employs TRBV27 and TRBJ2-3, with D possibly matching TRBD2 (7 bases). Trimming removed 5 bases at V and 2 bases at J, with 14 bases between. CDR3 length: 15 residues. CDR1 is MNHEY, CDR2 SMNVEV, per germline (reference sequence). The DNA for the CDR3 is TGTGCCAGCAGTCTAACCGGGGGGCCCACAGATACGCAGTATTTT. It translates to CASSLTGGPTDTQYF.